This T cell receptor beta chain was obtained from a study of CD4 T cells in relation to SARS-CoV-2 and coronaviruses. Study information: Convalescent patients had median age roughly 35 years, range roughly 21 to 75. Shared crossreactive spike epitopes were mapped to their HLA restriction.

Whole-study findings and limits: Each donor contributed either pre-pandemic or post-infection samples, not both.

This clone has only a few counts. Its cognate antigen is unknown. The table came from immunoSEQ multiplex PCR; TCRdb's copy has only in-frame clones and leaves some out. The data show about 31,000 clones, more than 75% seen once. Sequencing used memory CD4+ T cells from PBMCs, cultured in vitro. This TCR derives from an adult with COVID-19.

CDR3 coding DNA: TGTGCCTGGAGTCCATACTACCCTCCGTTAGGGGGCTTACGGGGTGAGCAGTTCTTC. This codes for CAWSPYYPPLGGLRGEQFF. V and J are TRBV30 and TRBJ2-1; 7 bases align to TRBD1. The CDR3 totals 19 residues. The V gene end was trimmed by 2 bases and the J gene end by 9 bases; junction bases not matched to a gene: 25. Germline lookup yields CDR1 GTSNPN and CDR2 SVGIG (reference sequence). The complete variable domain, with remaining parts taken from reference TRBV30 and TRBJ2-1, reads SQTIHQWPATLVQPVGSPLSLECTVEGTSNPNLYWYRQAAGRGLQLLFYSVGIGQISSEVPQNLSASRPQDRQFILSSKKLLLSDSGFYLCAWSPYYPPLGGLRGEQFFGPGTRLTVL.